The 12 T cell receptor beta chains reported below all come from one sample, sequenced in a study of T cell responses to AZD1222 COVID-19 vaccine. Generated by immunoSEQ multiplex PCR, the TCRdb table keeps only in-frame clones and is missing some. The data hold 160,000 or so clones, with more than 80% observed a single time. The source was peripheral blood, collected on day 0 of AZD1222 vaccination. Every receptor here comes from an adult in good health.

About this clone: Other DNA sequences of this sample code for an identical CDR3. The genes are TRBV7-9 and TRBJ2-2; 10 bases map to TRBD2. The junction had 1 base not matched to a gene; V was cut back by 2 bases and J by 4 bases. Germline values: CDR1 SEHNR, CDR2 FQNEAQ (reference sequence). The CDR3 runs to 15 residues. As DNA, the CDR3 is TGTGCCAGCAGCTTACTAGCGGGGGTCACCGGGGAGCTGTTTTTT. Protein product: CASSLLAGVTGELFF.

The genes are TRBV6-2 or TRBV6-3 and TRBJ2-3; D is ambiguous. The V gene's germline CDR1 is MNHEY and CDR2 SVGEGT. The germline V and J ends were trimmed by 3 bases and 8 bases, with 6 bases remaining between them. The CDR3 runs to 11 residues. CDR3 coding DNA: TGTGCCAGCAGTTATAAAGTTACGCAGTATTTT. Protein product: CASSYKVTQYF.

The chain uses TRBV27 and TRBJ1-6; 10 bases line up with TRBD1. Germline loops: CDR1 MNHEY, CDR2 SMNVEV (reference sequence). The J segment lost 4 bases and the V segment lost 7 bases, leaving 13 bases of the junction unmatched. CDR3 length equals 18 residues. DNA for the CDR3: TGTGCCAGCACCGCATTTTCGACAGGGGGCATTTATAATTCACCCCTCCACTTT. It specifies CASTAFSTGGIYNSPLHF.

The V call is TRBV7-2, the J call TRBJ2-2; possibly TRBD1 for D (7 bases). The length of the CDR3 is 15 residues. With 2 bases removed from V and 7 bases from J, the gap between germline ends came to 14 bases. CDR1 and CDR2 from the germline V gene are SGHTA and FQGNSA. The CDR3 reads CASSLLPRGVGELFF. The CDR3 DNA reads as TGTGCCAGCAGCTTACTTCCCAGGGGGGTCGGGGAGCTGTTTTTT.

The rearrangement joins TRBV5-1 to TRBJ1-2, with TRBD1 identical over 8 bases. Trimming cost V 3 bases and J 1 base; bases outside gene matches: 8. Looked up from germline, CDR1 is SGHRS and CDR2 is YFSETQ. This CDR3 region has 16 residues. The CDR3 nucleotides read TGCGCCAGCAGCTCGGCCCCGGGACAGGTTAACTATGGCTACACCTTC. It specifies CASSSAPGQVNYGYTF.

Worth noting for this clone: Other nucleotide sequences in the sample specify the same CDR3. CDR3 DNA: TGTGCCAGCAGCTTAGAAGTAAACACTGAAGCTTTCTTT. It encodes CASSLEVNTEAFF. V is TRBV7-9 and J is TRBJ1-1, with no clear D. CDR3 size: 13 residues. The germline gives CDR1 SEHNR, CDR2 FQNEAQ (reference sequence). The V end was cut by 1 base, the J end by 2 bases, with 5 bases between.

This clone showed up just once. The chain uses TRBV28 and TRBJ2-7; D is perhaps TRBD1 or TRBD2 (5 bases each). This CDR3 contains 14 residues. Per germline, CDR1 MDHEN and CDR2 SYDVKM. V lost 6 bases and J 0 bases, leaving 12 bases between the germline ends. The DNA of the CDR3 is TGTGCCAGCAGACCCGGGACCTTCTCCTACGAGCAGTACTTC. Its translation is CASRPGTFSYEQYF.

The rearrangement links TRBV21-1 to TRBJ2-7; TRBD1, as called in the table, went unchecked against the DNA. TRBV21-1 is tagged as a pseudogene. There are 11 residues in the CDR3. This chain's CDR3 is CASYRGYEQYF. The CDR3 region has the DNA TGTGCCAGCTACAGGGGTTACGAGCAGTACTTC.

The genes are TRBV19 and TRBJ2-7; no definite D call. The CDR3 has 15 residues. V was pared by 0 bases and J by 3 bases, with 12 bases between. Germline V gives CDR1 LNHDA, CDR2 SQIVND (reference sequence). The CDR3 here is CASSIDNSYYYEQYF. The CDR3 nucleotides are TGTGCCAGTAGTATAGATAACAGCTATTACTACGAGCAGTACTTC. The full variable domain, rest sourced from reference TRBV19 and TRBJ2-7, is DGGITQSPKYLFRKEGQNVTLSCEQNLNHDAMYWYRQDPGQGLRLIYYSQIVNDFQKGDIAEGYSVSREKKESFPLTVTSAQKNPTAFYLCASSIDNSYYYEQYFGPGTRLTVT.

The chain joins TRBV27 to TRBJ2-7; maybe TRBD1 (6 bases). The CDR3 spans 14 residues. CDR1 and CDR2 from the germline V gene are MNHEY and SMNVEV (reference sequence). V was shortened by 4 bases and J by 5 bases, with 15 bases between the two germline ends. The CDR3 spells CASSWGNRANEQYF. Here the CDR3 DNA reads TGTGCCAGCAGTTGGGGGAACAGGGCTAACGAGCAGTACTTC.

This rearrangement joins TRBV5-1 to TRBJ2-3; maybe TRBD1 (5 bases). The V end lost 6 bases, the J end lost 0 bases, and 14 bases lay between the germline ends. CDR3 length equals 15 residues. Germline assignment: CDR1 SGHRS and CDR2 YFSETQ. The CDR3 coding sequence is TGCGCCAGCACTCTAGGACAACCTAGCACAGATACGCAGTATTTT. Its translation: CASTLGQPSTDTQYF.

The gene calls are TRBV18 and TRBJ1-1, with 9 bases fitting TRBD1. From germline, CDR1 is KGHSH and CDR2 LQKENI. The trim removed 5 bases at V and 10 bases at J, leaving 14 bases unmatched. CDR3 length equals 15 residues. The CDR3 here is CASSSRQGGLEGAFF. For the CDR3, the DNA is TGTGCCAGCTCATCCCGACAGGGGGGTTTGGAGGGAGCTTTCTTT. Supplemented by reference TRBV18 and TRBJ1-1, the full variable domain reads NAGVMQNPRHLVRRRGQEARLRCSPMKGHSHVYWYRQLPEEGLKFMVYLQKENIIDESGMPKERFSAEFPKEGPSILRIQQVVRGDSAAYFCASSSRQGGLEGAFFGQGTRLTVV.